One sample yielded the 17 T cell receptor beta chains listed below, sequenced in a study of cytomegalovirus exposure and HLA in healthy donors. Primers included in the PCR were 60 Vbeta and 13 Jbeta primers. Repertoires were generated with immunoSEQ multiplex PCR, while TCRdb's copy carries only in-frame clones and drops some. The profile shows 50,000 to 65,000 clones, roughly 74% of them singletons. What was sequenced was PBMCs. The receptors stem from a woman in her forties in good health and CMV-seropositive.

The chain recombines TRBV11-2 with TRBJ2-5; unclear D gene. Trimming cost V 4 bases and J 5 bases, with 5 bases left between them. The length of the CDR3 is 11 residues. Germline V gene data show CDR1 as SGHAT and CDR2 as FQNNGV. CDR3 bases: TGTGCCAGCAGCTCTACGGAGACCCAGTACTTC. Its protein product is CASSSTETQYF.

This chain joins TRBV7-9 and TRBJ2-7, with TRBD1 matching over 9 bases. CDR1 and CDR2 from the germline V gene are SEHNR and FQNEAQ (reference sequence). V dropped 0 bases and J dropped 11; count of bases not matched to a gene: 5. The length of the CDR3 is 13 residues. CDR3: CASSLASTGGEYF. As DNA, the CDR3 is TGTGCCAGCAGCTTAGCATCGACAGGGGGGGAGTACTTC.

The V call is TRBV4-2, the J call TRBJ2-4; 8 bases map to TRBD2. Germline V gene sequence: CDR1 LGHNA, CDR2 YNFKEQ. This CDR3 comprises 17 residues. Trimming took 0 bases from V and 6 from J; bases not matched to a gene: 10. CDR3 nucleotides: TGTGCCAGCAGCCAAGATCGGGCAGCGGGGGAGCCAAACATTCAGTACTTC. Encoded protein: CASSQDRAAGEPNIQYF.

There are a few counts of this clone. At one of its ends the junction is not consistent with the germline gene, which may arise from a read error. The chain has TRBV7-9 and TRBJ1-2; D possibly corresponds to TRBD1 (5 bases). The germline V gene has CDR1 SEHNR and CDR2 FQNEAQ (reference sequence). CDR3 size: 14 residues. This CDR3 is CSSSRGMGVDGYTF. CDR3 bases: TGTTCCAGCAGCCGGGGGATGGGGGTGGATGGCTACACCTTC.

In its sample, this clone was seen once. The chain recombines TRBV7-6 with TRBJ2-3; 7 nucleotides align to TRBD2. J was trimmed by 1 base and V by 1 base; bases with no gene match: 5. Germline lookup yields CDR1 SGHVS and CDR2 FNYEAQ. The CDR3 has 16 residues. The CDR3 protein is CASSLGAGRGTDTQYF. The CDR3 nucleotides are TGTGCCAGCAGCTTAGGAGCGGGGAGGGGCACAGATACGCAGTATTTT.

This clone was found a few times. This chain links TRBV5-4 with TRBJ2-3; 10 bases agree with TRBD2. The CDR3 runs 15 residues. CDR1 SGHNT and CDR2 YYREEE come from the germline V gene (reference sequence). Trimming cost V 1 base and J 6 bases; bases outside gene matches: 5. The CDR3 DNA reads TGTGCCAGCAGCTTGCGAGCGGGGGGGGCCGATACGCAGTATTTT. Amino acids: CASSLRAGGADTQYF.

This chain links TRBV18 with TRBJ1-2; tentative D call: TRBD1 (5 bases). The CDR3 sequence is 16 residues long. The germline V and J ends were trimmed by 0 bases and 3 bases, with 14 bases remaining between them. The V gene's germline CDR1 is KGHSH and CDR2 LQKENI. The chain's CDR3 is CASSPPVWGDDYGYTF. In DNA form, the CDR3 reads TGTGCCAGCTCACCACCGGTCTGGGGCGATGACTATGGCTACACCTTC.

The chain has TRBV5-5 and TRBJ2-6; D is possibly TRBD1 (6 bases). The CDR3 is made up of 15 amino acids. V lost 1 base and J 9 bases, leaving 14 bases between the germline ends. Germline V CDR1 and CDR2: SGHKS, YYEKEE (reference sequence). CDR3 region: CASSLLPGASNVLTF. The DNA of the CDR3 is TGTGCCAGCAGCTTGCTACCAGGGGCGAGCAACGTCCTGACTTTC.

This rearrangement joins TRBV18 to TRBJ1-1; TRBD1 aligns across 8 bases. The germline gives CDR1 KGHSH, CDR2 LQKENI. This CDR3 is built from 16 residues. Trimming took 5 bases from V and 5 from J; bases not matched to a gene: 13. The CDR3 sequence is CASSVSSGGARTEAFF. Here the CDR3 DNA reads TGTGCCAGCTCAGTATCTTCAGGGGGCGCGAGGACTGAAGCTTTCTTT. The full variable domain, its missing parts supplied by reference TRBV18 and TRBJ1-1, is NAGVMQNPRHLVRRRGQEARLRCSPMKGHSHVYWYRQLPEEGLKFMVYLQKENIIDESGMPKERFSAEFPKEGPSILRIQQVVRGDSAAYFCASSVSSGGARTEAFFGQGTRLTVV.

This clone was seen more than once but under ten times. This chain connects TRBV30 to TRBJ2-2; TRBD2 might be the D (6 bases). The CDR3 runs to 13 residues. The germline CDR1 and CDR2 sequences are GTSNPN and SVGIG (reference sequence). Trimming took 8 bases from V and 7 from J, leaving 17 bases between them. The CDR3 protein is CAEGTETFGELFF. The CDR3 DNA reads as TGTGCCGAAGGGACTGAAACCTTCGGGGAGCTGTTTTTT.

The chain is built from TRBV2 and TRBJ1-4; D not resolved. The CDR3 loop spans 15 amino acids. Looked up from germline, CDR1 is SNHLY and CDR2 is FYNNEI. Between the trimmed V and J ends, which lost 7 bases and 5 bases, there was a span of 17 bases. CDR3 sequence (DNA): TGTGCCAGCATAAAGAATGTCCAGGCGAATGAAAAACTGTTTTTT. Translating it yields CASIKNVQANEKLFF.

J is TRBJ1-2 and V is TRBV2; D is possibly TRBD1 (5 bases). V dropped 7 bases and J dropped 4 bases, with 13 bases sitting between them. Germline V CDR1 and CDR2: SNHLY, FYNNEI. This CDR3 comprises 13 residues. CDR3 amino acids: CASMEGPAYGYTF. The CDR3 DNA follows: TGTGCCAGCATGGAGGGGCCTGCCTATGGCTACACCTTC.

The V call is TRBV9, the J call TRBJ1-1, with a weak D call TRBD1 (6 bases). CDR1 SGDLS and CDR2 YYNGEE come from the germline V gene. The CDR3 is made up of 14 amino acids. V was pared by 3 bases and J by 4 bases, with 13 bases between. As DNA, the CDR3 is TGTGCCAGCAGCGCGATAAGGGGGAGCACTGAAGCTTTCTTT. It specifies CASSAIRGSTEAFF.

V gene TRBV5-1 combines with J gene TRBJ2-6, with 7 bases fitting TRBD1. J gave up 0 bases and V 0 bases, and 6 bases lay outside the gene matches. Germline values: CDR1 SGHRS, CDR2 YFSETQ. This CDR3 has 18 residues. This CDR3 is CASSLARQGHSGANVLTF. The CDR3 bases are TGCGCCAGCAGCTTGGCCAGACAGGGCCACTCTGGGGCCAACGTCCTGACTTTC.

The chain couples TRBV11-2 to TRBJ1-3; 7 positions agree with TRBD1. CDR3 length: 16 amino acids. The J segment lost 2 bases and the V segment lost 0 bases, leaving 4 bases of the junction unmatched. The germline gives CDR1 SGHAT, CDR2 FQNNGV. The CDR3 sequence: CASSLEETGAGNTIYF. CDR3 in DNA: TGTGCCAGCAGCTTAGAGGAAACAGGGGCTGGAAACACCATATATTTT.

The chain carries TRBV2 and TRBJ1-5; weak D call: TRBD1 (5 bases). CDR1 is SNHLY and CDR2 is FYNNEI in the germline V gene. V gave up 7 bases and J gave up 3 bases, with 13 bases separating them. The CDR3 covers 14 residues. The CDR3 sequence: CASKEGGTNQPQHF. For the CDR3, the DNA is TGTGCCAGCAAGGAGGGAGGGACCAATCAGCCCCAGCATTTT. The complete variable domain, with remaining parts taken from reference TRBV2 and TRBJ1-5, reads EPEVTQTPSHQVTQMGQEVILRCVPISNHLYFYWYRQILGQKVEFLVSFYNNEISEKSEIFDDQFSVERPDGSNFTLKIRSTKLEDSAMYFCASKEGGTNQPQHFGDGTRLSIL.

J is TRBJ1-6 and V is TRBV25-1, with TRBD1 as a possible D gene (5 bases). Trimming pared 3 bases from V and 6 bases from J, leaving 9 bases between. CDR1 and CDR2 from the germline V gene are MGHDK and SYGVNS. This CDR3 contains 14 residues. Written as DNA, the CDR3 is TGTGCCAGCAGTGACCCAGGGCGTAATTCACCCCTCCACTTT. This codes for CASSDPGRNSPLHF.